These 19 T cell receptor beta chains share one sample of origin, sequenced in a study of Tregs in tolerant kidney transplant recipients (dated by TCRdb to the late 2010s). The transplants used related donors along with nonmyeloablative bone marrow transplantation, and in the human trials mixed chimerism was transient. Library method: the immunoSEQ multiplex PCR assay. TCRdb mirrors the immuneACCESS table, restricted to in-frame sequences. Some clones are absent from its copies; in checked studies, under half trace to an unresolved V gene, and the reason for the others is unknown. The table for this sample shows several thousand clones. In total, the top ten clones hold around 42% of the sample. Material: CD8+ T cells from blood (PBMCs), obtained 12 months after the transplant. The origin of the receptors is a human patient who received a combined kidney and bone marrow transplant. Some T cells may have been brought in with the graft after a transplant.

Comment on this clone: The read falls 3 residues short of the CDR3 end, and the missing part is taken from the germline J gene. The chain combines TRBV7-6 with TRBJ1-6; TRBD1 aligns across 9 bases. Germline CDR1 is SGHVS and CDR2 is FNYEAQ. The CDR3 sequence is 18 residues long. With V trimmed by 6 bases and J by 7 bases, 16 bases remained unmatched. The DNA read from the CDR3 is TGTGCCAGCAGAAGAAGCCCCTGGACAGGGGTAAAAAATTCACCC. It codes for CASRRSPWTGVKNSP. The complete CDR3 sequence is CASRRSPWTGVKNSPLHF.

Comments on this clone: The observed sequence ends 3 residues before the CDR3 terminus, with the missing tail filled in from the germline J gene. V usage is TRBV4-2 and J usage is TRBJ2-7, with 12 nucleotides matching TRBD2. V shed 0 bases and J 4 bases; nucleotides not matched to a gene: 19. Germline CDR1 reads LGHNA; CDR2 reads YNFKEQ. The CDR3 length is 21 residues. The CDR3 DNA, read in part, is TGTGCCAGCAGCCAAGAGCCCCGACTAGCGGGAGTGAAACGGGCCGTATACGAG. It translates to CASSQEPRLAGVKRAVYE. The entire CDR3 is CASSQEPRLAGVKRAVYEQYF.

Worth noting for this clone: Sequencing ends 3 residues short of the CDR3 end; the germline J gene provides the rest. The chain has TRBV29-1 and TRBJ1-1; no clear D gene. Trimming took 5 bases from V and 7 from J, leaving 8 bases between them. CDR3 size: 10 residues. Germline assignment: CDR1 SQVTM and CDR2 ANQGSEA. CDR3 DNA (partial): TGCAGCGTTCTCTATGTTGAA. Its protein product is CSVLYVE. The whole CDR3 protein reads CSVLYVEAFF.

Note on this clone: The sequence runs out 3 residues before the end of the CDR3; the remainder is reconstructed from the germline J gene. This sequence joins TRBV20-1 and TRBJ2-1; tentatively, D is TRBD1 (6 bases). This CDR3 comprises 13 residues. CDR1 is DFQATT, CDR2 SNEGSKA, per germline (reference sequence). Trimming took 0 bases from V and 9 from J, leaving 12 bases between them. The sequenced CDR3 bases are TGCAGTGCTAGAGAACAGGGAGTGGGTGAG. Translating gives CSAREQGVGE. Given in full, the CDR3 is CSAREQGVGEQFF.

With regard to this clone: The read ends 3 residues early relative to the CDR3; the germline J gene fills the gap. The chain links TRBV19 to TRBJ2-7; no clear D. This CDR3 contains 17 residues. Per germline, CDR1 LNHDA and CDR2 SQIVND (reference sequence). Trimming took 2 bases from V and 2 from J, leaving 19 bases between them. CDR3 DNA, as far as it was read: TGTGCCAGTAGTATATTTCACCTAGGAACAACCACCTACGAG. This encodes CASSIFHLGTTTYE. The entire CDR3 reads CASSIFHLGTTTYEQYF. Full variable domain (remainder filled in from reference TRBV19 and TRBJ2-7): DGGITQSPKYLFRKEGQNVTLSCEQNLNHDAMYWYRQDPGQGLRLIYYSQIVNDFQKGDIAEGYSVSREKKESFPLTVTSAQKNPTAFYLCASSIFHLGTTTYEQYFGPGTRLTVT.

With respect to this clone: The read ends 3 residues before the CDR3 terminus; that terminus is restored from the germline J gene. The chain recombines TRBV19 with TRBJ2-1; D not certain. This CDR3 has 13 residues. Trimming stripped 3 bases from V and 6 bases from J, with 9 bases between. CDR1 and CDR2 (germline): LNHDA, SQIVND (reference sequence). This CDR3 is CASSIYKSNEQFF. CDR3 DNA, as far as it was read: TGTGCCAGTAGTATCTATAAGAGCAATGAG.

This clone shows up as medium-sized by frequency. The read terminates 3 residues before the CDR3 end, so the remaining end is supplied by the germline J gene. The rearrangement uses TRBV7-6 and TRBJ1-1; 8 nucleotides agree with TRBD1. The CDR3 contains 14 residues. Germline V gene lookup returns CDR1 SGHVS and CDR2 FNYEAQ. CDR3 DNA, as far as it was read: TGTGCCAGCAGCTTAGGGACAGGGTTATTTCAA. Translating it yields CASSLGTGLFQ. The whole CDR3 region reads CASSLGTGLFQAFF.

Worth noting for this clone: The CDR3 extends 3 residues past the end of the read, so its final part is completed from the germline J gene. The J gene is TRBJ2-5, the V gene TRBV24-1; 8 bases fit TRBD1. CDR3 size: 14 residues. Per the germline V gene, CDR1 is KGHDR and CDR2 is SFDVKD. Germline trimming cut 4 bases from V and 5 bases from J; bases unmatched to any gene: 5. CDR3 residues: CATSEQGVYETQYF. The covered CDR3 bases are TGTGCCACCAGTGAACAGGGGGTCTACGAGACC.

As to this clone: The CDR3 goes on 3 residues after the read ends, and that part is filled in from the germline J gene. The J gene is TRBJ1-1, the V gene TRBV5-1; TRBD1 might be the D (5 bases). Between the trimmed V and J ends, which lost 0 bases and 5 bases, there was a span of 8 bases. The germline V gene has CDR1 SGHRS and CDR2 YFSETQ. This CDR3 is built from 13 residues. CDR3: CASSLGGVTEAFF. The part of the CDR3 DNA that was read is TGCGCCAGCAGCTTGGGAGGGGTTACTGAA.

This CDR3 is CAWSVAGDVDEQYF. The DNA read from the CDR3 is TGTGCCTGGAGTGTGGCAGGGGATGTCGACGAG. V usage is TRBV30 and J usage is TRBJ2-7; D might be TRBD1 (6 bases). The read is 3 residues too short to cover the CDR3 end, so that end is filled in from the germline J gene. This CDR3 has 14 residues. The V gene lost 0 bases and the J gene lost 5 bases, with 14 bases spanning the gap. Per germline, CDR1 GTSNPN and CDR2 SVGIG (reference sequence). Combining the CDR3 with reference TRBV30 and TRBJ2-7 gives the whole variable domain SQTIHQWPATLVQPVGSPLSLECTVEGTSNPNLYWYRQAAGRGLQLLFYSVGIGQISSEVPQNLSASRPQDRQFILSSKKLLLSDSGFYLCAWSVAGDVDEQYFGPGTRLTVT.

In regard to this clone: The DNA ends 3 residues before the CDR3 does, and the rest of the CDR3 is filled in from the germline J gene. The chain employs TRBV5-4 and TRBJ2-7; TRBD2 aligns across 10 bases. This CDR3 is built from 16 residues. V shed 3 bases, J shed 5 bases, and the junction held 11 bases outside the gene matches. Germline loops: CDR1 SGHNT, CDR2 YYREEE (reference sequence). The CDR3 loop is CASSWGLAGASHEQYF. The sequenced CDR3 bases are TGTGCCAGCAGCTGGGGCCTAGCGGGAGCGTCCCACGAG.

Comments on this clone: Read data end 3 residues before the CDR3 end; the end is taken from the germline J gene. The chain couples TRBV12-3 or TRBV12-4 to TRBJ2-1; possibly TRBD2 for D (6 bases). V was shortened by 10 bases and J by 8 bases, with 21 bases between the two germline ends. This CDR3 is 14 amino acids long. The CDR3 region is CATSTSSKPDEQFF. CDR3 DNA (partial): TGTGCCACAAGTACTAGCAGCAAACCGGATGAG.

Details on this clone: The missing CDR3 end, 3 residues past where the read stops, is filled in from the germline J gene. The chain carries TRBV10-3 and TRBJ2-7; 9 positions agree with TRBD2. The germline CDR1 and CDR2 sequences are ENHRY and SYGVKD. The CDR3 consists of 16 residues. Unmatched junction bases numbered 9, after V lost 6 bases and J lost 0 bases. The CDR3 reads CAIRRGLAKSSYEQYF. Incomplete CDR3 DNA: TGTGCCATCAGACGCGGACTAGCGAAAAGCTCCTACGAG.

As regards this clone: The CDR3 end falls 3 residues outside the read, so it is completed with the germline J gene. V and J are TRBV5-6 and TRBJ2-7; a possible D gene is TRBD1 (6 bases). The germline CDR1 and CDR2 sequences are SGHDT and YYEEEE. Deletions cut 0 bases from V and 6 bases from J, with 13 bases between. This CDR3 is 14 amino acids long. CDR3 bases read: TGTGCCAGCAGCTTGGGACAGGTACCCCCCGAG. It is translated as CASSLGQVPPE. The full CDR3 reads CASSLGQVPPEQYF. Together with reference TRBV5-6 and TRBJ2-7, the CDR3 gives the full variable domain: DAGVTQSPTHLIKTRGQQVTLRCSPKSGHDTVSWYQQALGQGPQFIFQYYEEEERQRGNFPDRFSGHQFPNYSSELNVNALLLGDSALYLCASSLGQVPPEQYFGPGTRLTVT.

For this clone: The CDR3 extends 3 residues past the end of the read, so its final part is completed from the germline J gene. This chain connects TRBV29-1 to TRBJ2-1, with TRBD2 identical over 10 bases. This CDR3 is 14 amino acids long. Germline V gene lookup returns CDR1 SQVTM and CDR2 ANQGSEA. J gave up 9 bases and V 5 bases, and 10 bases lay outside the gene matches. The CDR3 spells CSVIASGSSGEQFF. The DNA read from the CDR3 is TGCAGCGTTATAGCTAGCGGGAGTTCGGGTGAG.

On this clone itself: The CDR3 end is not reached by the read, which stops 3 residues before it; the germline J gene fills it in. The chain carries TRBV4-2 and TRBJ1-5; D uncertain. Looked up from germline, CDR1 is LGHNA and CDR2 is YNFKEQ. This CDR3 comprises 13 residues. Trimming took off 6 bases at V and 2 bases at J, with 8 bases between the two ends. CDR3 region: CASSQVGNQPQHF. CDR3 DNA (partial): TGTGCCAGCAGTCAGGTAGGCAATCAGCCC.

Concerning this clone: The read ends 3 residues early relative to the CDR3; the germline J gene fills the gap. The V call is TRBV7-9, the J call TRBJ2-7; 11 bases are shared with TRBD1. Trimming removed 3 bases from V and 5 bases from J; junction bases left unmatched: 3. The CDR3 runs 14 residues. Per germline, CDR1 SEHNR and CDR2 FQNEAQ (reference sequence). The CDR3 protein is CASSFRDRGDEQYF. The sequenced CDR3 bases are TGTGCCAGCAGCTTCCGGGACAGGGGGGACGAG.

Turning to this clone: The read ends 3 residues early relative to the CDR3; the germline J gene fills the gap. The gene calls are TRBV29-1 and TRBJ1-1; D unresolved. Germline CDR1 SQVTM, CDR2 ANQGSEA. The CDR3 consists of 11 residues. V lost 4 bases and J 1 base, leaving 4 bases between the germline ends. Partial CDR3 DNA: TGCAGCGTTGGCAGGAACACTGAA. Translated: CSVGRNTE. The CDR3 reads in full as CSVGRNTEAFF.

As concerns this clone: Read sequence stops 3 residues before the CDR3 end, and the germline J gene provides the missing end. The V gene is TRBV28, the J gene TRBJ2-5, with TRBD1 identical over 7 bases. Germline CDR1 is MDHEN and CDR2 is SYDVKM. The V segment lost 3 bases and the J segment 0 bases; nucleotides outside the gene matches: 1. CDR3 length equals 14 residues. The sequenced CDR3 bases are TGTGCCAGCAGTTTGAGGGGGCACCAAGAGACC. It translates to CASSLRGHQET. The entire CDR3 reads CASSLRGHQETQYF.